These 32 T cell receptor beta chains originate from one sample sequenced in a study of shared clonotypes between healthy human individuals. TCRdb keeps only in-frame clones here, not all; method: immunoSEQ multiplex PCR. The data contain hundreds of thousands of clones, approximately 79% of them singletons. Sequencing was performed on memory CD4+ T cells sorted from blood. Noted subset: CD45RA-negative fraction. The receptors stem from a woman between 25 and 40 years old in good health.

The rearrangement links TRBV7-2 to TRBJ2-7, with 10 bases aligning to TRBD2. J was trimmed by 6 bases and V by 5 bases; bases with no gene match: 7. Germline values: CDR1 SGHTA, CDR2 FQGNSA. The CDR3 sequence is 14 residues long. The CDR3 protein is CASSPLAGIPEQYF. CDR3 coding DNA: TGTGCCAGCAGCCCACTAGCGGGAATCCCCGAGCAGTACTTC.

The chain joins TRBV5-1 to TRBJ2-5; either TRBD1 or TRBD2 may fit D (5 bases each). Per the germline V gene, CDR1 is SGHRS and CDR2 is YFSETQ. This CDR3 contains 14 residues. Trimming left V 2 bases short and J 5 bases short, with 13 bases between. CDR3 sequence (DNA): TGCGCCAGCAGCTTAGAATCGGGACGGGAGACCCAGTACTTC. It is translated as CASSLESGRETQYF. The full variable domain, completed using reference TRBV5-1 and TRBJ2-5, is KAGVTQTPRYLIKTRGQQVTLSCSPISGHRSVSWYQQTPGQGLQFLFEYFSETQRNKGNFPGRFSGRQFSNSRSEMNVSTLELGDSALYLCASSLESGRETQYFGPGTRLLVL.

The chain carries TRBV28 and TRBJ1-6; no reliable D call. V lost 5 bases to trimming and J lost 0 bases, with 11 bases between them. CDR1 and CDR2 from the germline V gene are MDHEN and SYDVKM. The CDR3 totals 16 residues. The chain's CDR3 is CASSEHLSSYNSPLHF. In nucleotides, the CDR3 is TGTGCCAGCAGTGAACATTTGAGCTCCTATAATTCACCCCTCCACTTT.

J is TRBJ1-6 and V is TRBV7-9; the match to TRBD1 covers 7 bases. CDR1 and CDR2 from the germline V gene are SEHNR and FQNEAQ (reference sequence). The V segment lost 5 bases and the J segment 9 bases; nucleotides outside the gene matches: 10. The CDR3 extends over 15 amino acids. As DNA, the CDR3 is TGTGCCAGCAGCCCCCCGGGGGACAGTCGTTCACCCCTCCACTTT. Amino acid sequence: CASSPPGDSRSPLHF.

CDR3 nucleotides: TGTGCCAGCACCGCCCAGGGGGTTGGTGGCTACACCTTC. It codes for CASTAQGVGGYTF. The J gene is TRBJ1-2, the V gene TRBV28; TRBD1 matches at 7 bases. From germline, CDR1 is MDHEN and CDR2 SYDVKM. The CDR3 has 13 residues. J gave up 7 bases and V 7 bases, and 9 bases lay outside the gene matches.

In this sample, this clone turned up many times. CDR3 sequence reads: CASSHRTNYNEQFF. The CDR3 nucleotides read TGCGCCAGCAGTCACAGGACTAACTACAATGAGCAGTTCTTC. The gene calls are TRBV5-1 and TRBJ2-1; weak D call: TRBD2 (6 bases). The CDR3 runs to 14 residues. Deletions cut 5 bases from V and 3 bases from J, with 12 bases between. Germline V gives CDR1 SGHRS, CDR2 YFSETQ.

This rearrangement joins TRBV10-1 to TRBJ2-7, with 12 bases matching TRBD2. The germline V gene encodes CDR1 WNHNN and CDR2 SYGVQD (reference sequence). Losses at the gene ends were 0 bases for V and 4 bases for J; bases not matched to a gene: 4. The CDR3 is 16 residues long. CDR3 loop: CASSESLAGGPYEQYF. The CDR3 bases are TGCGCCAGCAGTGAGTCCCTAGCGGGAGGGCCTTACGAGCAGTACTTC.

This clone came up once. The chain employs TRBV5-1 and TRBJ2-3; TRBD1 matches at 7 bases. The CDR3 sequence is 14 residues long. CDR1 is SGHRS and CDR2 is YFSETQ in the germline V gene. The ends lost 6 bases at V and 2 bases at J; junction bases unmatched: 6. CDR3 in DNA: TGCGCCAGCAACCGGGACAGCAACACAGATACGCAGTATTTT. Its translation is CASNRDSNTDTQYF. The complete variable domain, with remaining parts taken from reference TRBV5-1 and TRBJ2-3, reads KAGVTQTPRYLIKTRGQQVTLSCSPISGHRSVSWYQQTPGQGLQFLFEYFSETQRNKGNFPGRFSGRQFSNSRSEMNVSTLELGDSALYLCASNRDSNTDTQYFGPGTRLTVL.

CDR3 DNA sequence: TGTGCCATCAGTGAGTCGGACAAAATCCACGAGCAGTACTTC. It encodes CAISESDKIHEQYF. This chain joins TRBV10-3 and TRBJ2-7; D perhaps matches TRBD1 (5 bases). The CDR3 length is 14 residues. Germline CDR1 reads ENHRY; CDR2 reads SYGVKD. V lost 0 bases to trimming and J lost 5 bases, with 11 bases between them.

This clone has only a few counts. The chain is built from TRBV2 and TRBJ2-1; 15 bases are a match to TRBD2. Per the germline V gene, CDR1 is SNHLY and CDR2 is FYNNEI. The V segment lost 4 bases and the J segment 9 bases; nucleotides outside the gene matches: 7. This CDR3 spans 16 amino acids. DNA of the CDR3: TGTGCCAGCAGTGTTCAACCGGGACTAGCGGGAGGTGAGCAGTTCTTC. It yields the protein CASSVQPGLAGGEQFF.

This chain uses TRBV28 with TRBJ2-5, with a tentative D call TRBD2 (7 bases). In germline, CDR1 is MDHEN, CDR2 SYDVKM. The CDR3 is 13 residues long. The V end was cut by 7 bases, the J end by 1 base, with 10 bases between. DNA for the CDR3: TGTGCCAGCACGAGGGGGGGCCAAGAGACCCAGTACTTC. Its translation: CASTRGGQETQYF.

This chain uses TRBV9 with TRBJ2-1, with 8 bases matching TRBD2. V was pared by 0 bases and J by 14 bases, with 10 bases of the junction left unmatched. Germline-derived CDR1 and CDR2 are SGDLS and YYNGEE. This CDR3 has 14 amino acids. DNA of the CDR3: TGTGCCAGCAGCGTAGAGGCTAGCGGGCCTCAGGAGTTCTTC. As protein: CASSVEASGPQEFF.

The gene calls are TRBV15 and TRBJ1-5; TRBD1 might be the D (5 bases). V was shortened by 0 bases and J by 2 bases, with 8 bases between the two germline ends. CDR3 length equals 15 residues. Per the germline V gene, CDR1 is LNHNV and CDR2 is YYDKDF (reference sequence). DNA of the CDR3: TGTGCCACCAGCAGAGAACAGGTTGGCAATCAGCCCCAGCATTTT. As protein: CATSREQVGNQPQHF.

CDR3 sequence: CASSDHTRSEQFF. For the CDR3, the DNA is TGTGCCAGCAGTGACCATACGAGGAGTGAGCAGTTCTTC. This chain uses TRBV25-1 with TRBJ2-1, with D uncertain. The CDR3 spans 13 residues. Per the germline V gene, CDR1 is MGHDK and CDR2 is SYGVNS. Between the trimmed V and J ends, which lost 3 bases and 9 bases, there was a span of 12 bases.

As concerns this clone: A much larger clone differs from this one at a single base, so this may be a read error. V is TRBV2 and J is TRBJ2-7; 11 bases agree with TRBD2. The CDR3 totals 14 residues. Germline CDR1 SNHLY, CDR2 FYNNEI. The V segment lost 5 bases and the J segment 3 bases; nucleotides outside the gene matches: 3. CDR3 amino acids: CASSSGTSGYEQYF. The CDR3 bases are TGTGCCAGCAGTTCCGGGACTAGCGGCTACGAGCAGTACTTC.

The chain couples TRBV2 to TRBJ1-1; 7 bases line up with TRBD1. The CDR3 is made up of 14 amino acids. V was clipped by 7 bases and J by 4 bases; unmatched bases: 9. The V gene's germline CDR1 is SNHLY and CDR2 FYNNEI. The CDR3 nucleotides read TGTGCCAGCAATACAGGGGATGCGGGCACTGAAGCTTTCTTT. The encoded protein is CASNTGDAGTEAFF.

The chain uses TRBV7-3 and TRBJ2-2; 12 bases fit TRBD2. The V and J ends lost 4 bases and 5 bases, in that order; junction bases with no gene match: 2. Per germline, CDR1 SGHTA and CDR2 FQGTGA. CDR3 size: 15 residues. The CDR3 reads CASSSGLAGTGELFF. CDR3 bases: TGTGCCAGCAGCTCCGGACTAGCGGGAACCGGGGAGCTGTTTTTT.

CDR3 nucleotide sequence: TGTGCCAGCAGGGGGAGCAGGTCCACAGATACGCAGTATTTT. Translation gives CASRGSRSTDTQYF. The rearrangement joins TRBV27 to TRBJ2-3, with D maybe TRBD2 (5 bases). The CDR3 is made up of 14 amino acids. The germline V gene has CDR1 MNHEY and CDR2 SMNVEV (reference sequence). V dropped 6 bases and J dropped 2 bases, with 12 bases sitting between them.

The rearrangement uses TRBV18 and TRBJ2-1, with a possible D match to TRBD2 (6 bases). Germline CDR1 KGHSH, CDR2 LQKENI. V was cut by 6 bases and J by 10 bases, with 16 bases left in between. This CDR3 is built from 13 residues. CDR3 sequence (DNA): TGTGCCAGCTCCCGTACTTCGGAGGGAGAGCAGTTCTTC. Its protein is CASSRTSEGEQFF.

The chain links TRBV27 to TRBJ2-1; the match to TRBD2 covers 7 bases. V was pared by 3 bases and J by 2 bases, with 4 bases of the junction left unmatched. CDR3 length: 15 residues. Germline V gene sequence: CDR1 MNHEY, CDR2 SMNVEV (reference sequence). The CDR3 nucleotides read TGTGCCAGCAGTTTCAGCGGGAATGCCTACAATGAGCAGTTCTTC. Protein: CASSFSGNAYNEQFF.

For this clone: At the DNA level, this CDR3 is encoded by other sequences in the same sample as well. J is TRBJ2-7 and V is TRBV28; 12 nucleotides align to TRBD1. Germline-derived CDR1 and CDR2 are MDHEN and SYDVKM. Trimming took 5 bases from V and 4 from J; bases not matched to a gene: 6. This CDR3 spans 15 amino acids. The CDR3 reads CASSPPGQGAYEQYF. In DNA form, the CDR3 reads TGTGCCAGCAGTCCCCCGGGACAGGGGGCATACGAGCAGTACTTC.

V usage is TRBV5-1 and J usage is TRBJ2-7; no definite D call. V dropped 0 bases and J dropped 5 bases, with 12 bases sitting between them. The V gene's germline CDR1 is SGHRS and CDR2 YFSETQ. CDR3 length: 14 amino acids. The DNA of the CDR3 is TGCGCCAGCAGCTTGGGGCAGGAAAGCGACGAGCAGTACTTC. Its translation: CASSLGQESDEQYF.

The CDR3, as DNA: TGTGCCAGCAGCCAAGATTCCGGAGGTTGGCAAGAGACCCAGTACTTC. Amino acids: CASSQDSGGWQETQYF. The chain is built from TRBV4-2 and TRBJ2-5; the D gene is possibly TRBD2 (5 bases). The CDR3 contains 16 residues. Between the trimmed V and J ends, which lost 0 bases and 2 bases, there was a span of 13 bases. Germline CDR1 is LGHNA and CDR2 is YNFKEQ.

As for this clone: The same CDR3 can be traced to other DNA sequences in this sample. The rearrangement uses TRBV7-9 and TRBJ1-5, with D possibly TRBD1 on 6 matching bases. This CDR3 contains 14 residues. Trimming shortened V by 1 base and J by 7 bases, and 11 bases separated the two germline ends. CDR1 and CDR2 (germline): SEHNR, FQNEAQ (reference sequence). The CDR3 DNA sequence: TGTGCCAGCAGCTTAGGTGGGGGCCGACAGCCCCAGCATTTT. Translation: CASSLGGGRQPQHF. The whole variable domain, remainder taken from reference TRBV7-9 and TRBJ1-5, is DTGVSQNPRHKITKRGQNVTFRCDPISEHNRLYWYRQTLGQGPEFLTYFQNEAQLEKSRLLSDRFSAERPKGSFSTLEIQRTEQGDSAMYLCASSLGGGRQPQHFGDGTRLSIL.

V gene TRBV20-1 combines with J gene TRBJ2-5; D remains unclear. Germline assignment: CDR1 DFQATT and CDR2 SNEGSKA (reference sequence). Trimming stripped 6 bases from V and 5 bases from J, with 10 bases between. The CDR3 is 11 amino acids. In DNA, the CDR3 is TGCAGTGCCCCCTTTCTGGAGACCCAGTACTTC. Translation gives CSAPFLETQYF.

A note on this clone: Other nucleotide sequences from this sample produce the same CDR3. J is TRBJ1-1 and V is TRBV19; D is possibly TRBD1 (5 bases). Germline CDR1 reads LNHDA; CDR2 reads SQIVND (reference sequence). The CDR3 is 13 amino acids. The ends were cut back, 2 bases at V and 5 bases at J, with 9 bases in the middle. CDR3 in DNA: TGTGCCAGTAGTATAAACGGGGGAACTGAAGCTTTCTTT. Translating it yields CASSINGGTEAFF.

CDR3 nucleotide sequence: TGTGCCAGCACCCACCGGGTTGAAGCTTTCTTT. Amino acids: CASTHRVEAFF. The V and J genes are TRBV11-2 and TRBJ1-1; no definite D call. The V gene's germline CDR1 is SGHAT and CDR2 FQNNGV. The CDR3 consists of 11 residues. Trimming stripped 7 bases from V and 7 bases from J, with 10 bases between.

The chain recombines TRBV6-5 with TRBJ2-1, with D perhaps TRBD1 or TRBD2 (5 bases each). Trimming took off 7 bases at V and 0 bases at J, with 13 bases between the two ends. The CDR3 is 15 residues long. From germline, CDR1 is MNHEY and CDR2 SVGAGI. This CDR3 is CASTDSDSSYNEQFF. The CDR3 DNA follows: TGTGCCAGCACCGATAGCGACAGCTCCTACAATGAGCAGTTCTTC.

In DNA, the CDR3 is TGTGCCAGTAGGGGGGAAATGCCCGGTACGCAGTATTTT. As protein: CASRGEMPGTQYF. The rearrangement uses TRBV19 and TRBJ2-3; D may match TRBD1 or TRBD2 (5 bases each). V lost 6 bases and J 8 bases, leaving 15 bases between the germline ends. The germline CDR1 and CDR2 sequences are LNHDA and SQIVND (reference sequence). There are 13 residues in the CDR3.

The chain links TRBV5-1 to TRBJ2-5; D ambiguous. Trimming took off 2 bases at V and 1 base at J, with 6 bases between the two ends. The length of the CDR3 is 13 residues. CDR1 SGHRS and CDR2 YFSETQ come from the germline V gene. In DNA form, the CDR3 reads TGCGCCAGCAGCTTCGACATCCAAGAGACCCAGTACTTC. As protein: CASSFDIQETQYF. Using reference TRBV5-1 and TRBJ2-5 for the parts outside the CDR3, the full variable domain is KAGVTQTPRYLIKTRGQQVTLSCSPISGHRSVSWYQQTPGQGLQFLFEYFSETQRNKGNFPGRFSGRQFSNSRSEMNVSTLELGDSALYLCASSFDIQETQYFGPGTRLLVL.

In its sample, this clone was seen a few times. The chain employs TRBV7-8 and TRBJ1-2, with 7 bases lining up with TRBD1. The CDR3 is made up of 13 amino acids. Looked up from germline, CDR1 is SGHVS and CDR2 is FQNEAQ. With V trimmed by 5 bases and J by 4 bases, 4 bases remained unmatched. CDR3 in DNA: TGTGCCAGCAGCCCGGACAGGAGCTATGGCTACACCTTC. It yields the protein CASSPDRSYGYTF.

The chain carries TRBV30 and TRBJ2-7; D ambiguous. Germline CDR1 and CDR2: GTSNPN and SVGIG (reference sequence). The CDR3 runs to 13 residues. V was clipped by 0 bases and J by 2 bases, with 8 bases between them. CDR3 in amino acids: CAWSVNLAYEQYF. CDR3 coding DNA: TGTGCCTGGAGTGTGAACCTTGCCTACGAGCAGTACTTC.